The next 12 T cell receptor beta chains were all read from a single sample in a study of cytomegalovirus exposure and HLA in healthy donors. It was with 60 Vbeta and 13 Jbeta primers that the PCR ran. Here immunoSEQ multiplex PCR was the method, and the copy in TCRdb shows in-frame clones only, minus some. The table records 150,000 to 200,000 clones, around 75% of them present only once. Sequencing was performed on PBMCs. The origin of the receptors is a man aged 18 to 29 in good health and CMV-seropositive.

This chain joins TRBV7-9 and TRBJ2-5; D gene ambiguous. Deletions cut 3 bases from V and 3 bases from J, with 11 bases between. Germline CDR1 and CDR2: SEHNR and FQNEAQ (reference sequence). The CDR3 runs to 14 residues. The CDR3 region is CASSFFYGEETQYF. The CDR3, as DNA: TGTGCCAGCAGCTTTTTTTACGGAGAAGAGACCCAGTACTTC.

The chain has TRBV29-1 and TRBJ2-3; maybe TRBD1 (6 bases). V dropped 3 bases and J dropped 3 bases, with 10 bases sitting between them. Germline values: CDR1 SQVTM, CDR2 ANQGSEA. CDR3 length equals 13 residues. Here the CDR3 DNA reads TGCAGCGTTGACCAGGACAGTACAGATACGCAGTATTTT. This codes for CSVDQDSTDTQYF.

The chain recombines TRBV2 with TRBJ2-7, with D unclear. This CDR3 comprises 11 residues. Per germline, CDR1 SNHLY and CDR2 FYNNEI. The V and J ends lost 4 bases and 4 bases respectively, with 5 bases between them. The CDR3 nucleotides are TGTGCCAGCAGTGCTCTTTACGAGCAGTACTTC. Translation gives CASSALYEQYF.

This rearrangement joins TRBV30 to TRBJ2-5, with 8 bases fitting TRBD2. This CDR3 is built from 17 residues. With 3 bases clipped from V and 3 bases from J, the junction kept 15 bases outside the gene matches. Germline V gene sequence: CDR1 GTSNPN, CDR2 SVGIG (reference sequence). Here the CDR3 reads CAWRPLPTSGTKETQYF. In DNA, the CDR3 is TGTGCCTGGAGACCCCTCCCTACTAGCGGAACAAAAGAGACCCAGTACTTC. Full variable domain (missing parts from reference TRBV30 and TRBJ2-5): SQTIHQWPATLVQPVGSPLSLECTVEGTSNPNLYWYRQAAGRGLQLLFYSVGIGQISSEVPQNLSASRPQDRQFILSSKKLLLSDSGFYLCAWRPLPTSGTKETQYFGPGTRLLVL.

As for this clone: One end of the junction varies from germline; a read error may be responsible. The J gene is TRBJ2-3, the V gene TRBV7-7, with 13 bases aligning to TRBD2. The CDR3 has 15 amino acids. The germline gives CDR1 SSHAT, CDR2 FNYEAQ (reference sequence). In DNA form, the CDR3 reads TGTGCTAGCAGCCGAGGACTAGCGGGAGAAGATACGCAGTATTTT. It translates to CASSRGLAGEDTQYF.

This chain joins TRBV5-6 and TRBJ1-1; TRBD1 might be the D (5 bases). Deletions cut 2 bases from V and 4 bases from J, with 15 bases between. The CDR3 consists of 15 residues. CDR1 and CDR2 (germline): SGHDT, YYEEEE. CDR3 sequence reads: CASSLTGYIGTEAFF. In nucleotides, the CDR3 is TGTGCCAGCAGCTTAACAGGTTATATTGGCACTGAAGCTTTCTTT.

The chain carries TRBV19 and TRBJ1-1, with TRBD1 matching 8 bases. The germline gives CDR1 LNHDA, CDR2 SQIVND (reference sequence). The CDR3 loop spans 16 amino acids. J lost 8 bases, V lost 1 base, and 12 bases had no gene match. The CDR3 loop reads CASSIGTGGGVREAFF. DNA of the CDR3: TGTGCCAGTAGTATAGGCACAGGGGGAGGGGTCAGGGAAGCTTTCTTT.

The V gene is TRBV29-1, the J gene TRBJ2-3, with D maybe TRBD2 (5 bases). Germline values: CDR1 SQVTM, CDR2 ANQGSEA. V was clipped by 6 bases and J by 8 bases, with 15 bases between them. The CDR3 consists of 12 residues. The CDR3 DNA reads as TGCAGCGTCAACACTGAGGGAGTTACGCAGTATTTT. Protein: CSVNTEGVTQYF.

This clone showed up just once. This CDR3 is CASSLLGHQREETQYF. In DNA form, the CDR3 reads TGTGCCAGCAGCCTATTGGGACACCAACGCGAAGAGACCCAGTACTTC. The chain uses TRBV28 and TRBJ2-5; perhaps TRBD1 as D (6 bases). Germline CDR1 is MDHEN and CDR2 is SYDVKM. The CDR3 loop spans 16 amino acids. V lost 6 bases to trimming and J lost 3 bases, with 20 bases between them.

The chain carries TRBV15 and TRBJ2-7, with TRBD2 matching over 9 bases. J was trimmed by 4 bases and V by 1 base; bases with no gene match: 2. This CDR3 contains 14 residues. Germline assignment: CDR1 LNHNV and CDR2 YYDKDF (reference sequence). The chain's CDR3 is CATSRGSGSYEQYF. Here the CDR3 DNA reads TGTGCCACCAGCAGAGGTAGCGGGAGTTACGAGCAGTACTTC.

This chain links TRBV30 with TRBJ2-5; D gene uncertain. Near its end, the DNA agrees better with TRBJ2-7, so the J call may be wrong. This CDR3 has 12 amino acids. Looked up from germline, CDR1 is GTSNPN and CDR2 is SVGIG (reference sequence). The CDR3 reads CAWSVLSHEQYF. The CDR3 DNA is TGTGCCTGGAGTGTACTTAGCCACGAGCAGTACTTC.

V gene TRBV2 combines with J gene TRBJ2-7, with 8 bases fitting TRBD2. The CDR3 contains 15 residues. CDR1 SNHLY and CDR2 FYNNEI come from the germline V gene. Trimming at V came to 6 bases and at J to 3 bases, leaving 10 bases not matched to a gene. The CDR3 nucleotides read TGTGCCAGCAGGGGGGCGGGGCTAGCGGGCTACGAGCAGTACTTC. The encoded protein is CASRGAGLAGYEQYF.